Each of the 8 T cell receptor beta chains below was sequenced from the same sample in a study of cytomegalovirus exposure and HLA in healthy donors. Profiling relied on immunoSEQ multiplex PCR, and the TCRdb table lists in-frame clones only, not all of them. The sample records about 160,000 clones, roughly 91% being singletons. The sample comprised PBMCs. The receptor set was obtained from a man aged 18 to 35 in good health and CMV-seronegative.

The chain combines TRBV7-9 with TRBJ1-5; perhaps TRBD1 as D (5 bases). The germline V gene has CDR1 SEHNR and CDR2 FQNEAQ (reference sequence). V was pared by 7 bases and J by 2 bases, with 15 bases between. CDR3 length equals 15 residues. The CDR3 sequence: CASTLGGVGNQPQHF. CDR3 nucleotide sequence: TGTGCCAGCACGCTTGGGGGGGTTGGCAATCAGCCCCAGCATTTT.

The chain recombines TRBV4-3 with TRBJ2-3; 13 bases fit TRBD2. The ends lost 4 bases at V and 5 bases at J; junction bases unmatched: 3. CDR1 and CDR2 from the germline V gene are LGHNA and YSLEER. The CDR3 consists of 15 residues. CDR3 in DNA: TGCGCCAGCAGCCGGACTAGCGGGAGATTAGATACGCAGTATTTT. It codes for CASSRTSGRLDTQYF.

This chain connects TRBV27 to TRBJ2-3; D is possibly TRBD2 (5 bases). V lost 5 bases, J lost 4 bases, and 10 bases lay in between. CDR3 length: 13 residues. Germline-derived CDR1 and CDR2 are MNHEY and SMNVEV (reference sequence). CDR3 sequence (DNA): TGTGCCAGCAGTGATACGGGGTCAGATACGCAGTATTTT. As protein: CASSDTGSDTQYF.

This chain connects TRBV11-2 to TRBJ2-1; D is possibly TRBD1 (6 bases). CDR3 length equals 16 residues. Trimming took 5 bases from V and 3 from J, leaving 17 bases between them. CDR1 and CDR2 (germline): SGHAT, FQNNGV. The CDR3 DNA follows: TGTGCCAGCAGCCCTTCAGGGGTACCAGGCTACAATGAGCAGTTCTTC. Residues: CASSPSGVPGYNEQFF. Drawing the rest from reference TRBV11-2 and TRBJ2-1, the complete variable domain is EAGVAQSPRYKIIEKRQSVAFWCNPISGHATLYWYQQILGQGPKLLIQFQNNGVVDDSQLPKDRFSAERLKGVDSTLKIQPAKLEDSAVYLCASSPSGVPGYNEQFFGPGTRLTVL.

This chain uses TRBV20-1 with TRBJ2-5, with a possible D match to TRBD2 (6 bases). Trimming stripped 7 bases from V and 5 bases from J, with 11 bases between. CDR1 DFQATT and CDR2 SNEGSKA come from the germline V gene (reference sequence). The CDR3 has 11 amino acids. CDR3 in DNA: TGCAGTGAAGAGCGGGTCGAGACCCAGTACTTC. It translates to CSEERVETQYF.

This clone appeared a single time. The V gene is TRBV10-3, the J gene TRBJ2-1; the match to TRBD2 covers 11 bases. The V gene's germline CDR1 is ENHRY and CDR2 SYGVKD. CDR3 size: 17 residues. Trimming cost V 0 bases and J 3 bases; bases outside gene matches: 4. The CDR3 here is CAISESTSGAYYNEQFF. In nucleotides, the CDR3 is TGTGCCATCAGTGAGTCGACTAGCGGGGCCTACTACAATGAGCAGTTCTTC.

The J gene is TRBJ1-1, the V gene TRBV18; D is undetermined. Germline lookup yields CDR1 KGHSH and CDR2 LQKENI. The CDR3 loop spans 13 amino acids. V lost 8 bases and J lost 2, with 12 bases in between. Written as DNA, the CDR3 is TGTGCCAGCAGTCCAGGTGGCAACACTGAAGCTTTCTTT. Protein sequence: CASSPGGNTEAFF.

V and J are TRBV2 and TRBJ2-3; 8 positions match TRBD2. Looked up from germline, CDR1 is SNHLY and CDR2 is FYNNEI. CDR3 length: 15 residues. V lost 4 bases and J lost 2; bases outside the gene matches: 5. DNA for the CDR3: TGTGCCAGCAGTGTTTCGGGAGGGATCACAGATACGCAGTATTTT. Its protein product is CASSVSGGITDTQYF.